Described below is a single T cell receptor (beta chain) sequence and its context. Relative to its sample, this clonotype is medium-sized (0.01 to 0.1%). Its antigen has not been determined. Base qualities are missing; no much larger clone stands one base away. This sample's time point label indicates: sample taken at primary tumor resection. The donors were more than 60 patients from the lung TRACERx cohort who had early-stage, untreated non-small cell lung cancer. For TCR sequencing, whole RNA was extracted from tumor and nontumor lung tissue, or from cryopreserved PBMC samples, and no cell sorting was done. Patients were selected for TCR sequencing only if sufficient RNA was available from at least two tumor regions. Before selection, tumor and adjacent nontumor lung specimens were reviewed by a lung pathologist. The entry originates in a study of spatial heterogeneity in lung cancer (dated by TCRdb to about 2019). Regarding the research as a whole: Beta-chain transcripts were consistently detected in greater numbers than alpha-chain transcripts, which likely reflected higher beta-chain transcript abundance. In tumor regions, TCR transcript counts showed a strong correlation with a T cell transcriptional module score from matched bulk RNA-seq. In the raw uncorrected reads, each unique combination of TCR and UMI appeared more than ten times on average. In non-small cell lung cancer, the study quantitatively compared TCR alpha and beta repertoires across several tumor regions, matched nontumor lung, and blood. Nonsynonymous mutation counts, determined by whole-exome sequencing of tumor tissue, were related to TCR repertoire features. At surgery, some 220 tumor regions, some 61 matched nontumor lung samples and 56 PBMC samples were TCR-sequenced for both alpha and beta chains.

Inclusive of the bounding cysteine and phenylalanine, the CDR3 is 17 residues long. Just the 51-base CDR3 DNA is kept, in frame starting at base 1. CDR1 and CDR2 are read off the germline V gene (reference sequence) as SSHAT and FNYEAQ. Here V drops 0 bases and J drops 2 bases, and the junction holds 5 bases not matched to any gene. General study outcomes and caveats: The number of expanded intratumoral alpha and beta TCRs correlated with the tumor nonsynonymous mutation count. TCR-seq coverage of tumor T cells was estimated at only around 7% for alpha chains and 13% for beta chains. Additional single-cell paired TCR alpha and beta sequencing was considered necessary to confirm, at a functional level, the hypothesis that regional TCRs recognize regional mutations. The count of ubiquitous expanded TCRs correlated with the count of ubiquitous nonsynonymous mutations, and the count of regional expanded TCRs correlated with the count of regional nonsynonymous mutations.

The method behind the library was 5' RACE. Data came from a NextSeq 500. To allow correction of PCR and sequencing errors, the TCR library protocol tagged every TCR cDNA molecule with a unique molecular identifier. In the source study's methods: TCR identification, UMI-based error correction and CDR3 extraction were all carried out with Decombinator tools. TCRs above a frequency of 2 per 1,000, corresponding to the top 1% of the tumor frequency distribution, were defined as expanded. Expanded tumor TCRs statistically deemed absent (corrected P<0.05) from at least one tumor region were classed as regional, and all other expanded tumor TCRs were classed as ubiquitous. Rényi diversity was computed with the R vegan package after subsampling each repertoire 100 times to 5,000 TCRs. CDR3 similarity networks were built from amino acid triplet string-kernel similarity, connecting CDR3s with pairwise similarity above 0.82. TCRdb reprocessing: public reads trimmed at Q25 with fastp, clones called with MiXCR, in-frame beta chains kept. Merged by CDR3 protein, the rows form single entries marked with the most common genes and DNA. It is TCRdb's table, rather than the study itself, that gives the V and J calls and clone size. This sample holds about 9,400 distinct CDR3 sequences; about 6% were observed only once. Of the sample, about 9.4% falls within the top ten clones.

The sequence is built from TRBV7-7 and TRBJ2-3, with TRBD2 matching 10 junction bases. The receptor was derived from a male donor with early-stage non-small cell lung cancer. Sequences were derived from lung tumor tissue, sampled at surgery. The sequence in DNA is TGTGCCAGCAGCTTAGCAGCTAGCGGGGGAAACACAGATACGCAGTATTTT. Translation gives CASSLAASGGNTDTQYF.